This TCR beta chain was recovered during a study of T cells after yellow fever vaccination. 5'RACE template switching added a universal primer site and UMIs to TCR cDNA. TCRdb re-analysed the 5' RACE reads in MiXCR, keeping a single row per CDR3 protein. The sample yields 200,000 to 300,000 distinct CDR3 sequences, about 7% seen once. The CDR3 is made up of 21 amino acids. J was trimmed by 0 bases and V by 0 bases; bases with no gene match: 15. CDR1 is MGHRA and CDR2 is YSYEKL in the germline V gene. Study results and caveats: Clonotype sharing between CD4 and CD8 compartments was small.

Notes on this clonotype: Its antigen is currently unknown.

The gene calls are TRBV4-1 and TRBJ2-7; 12 positions agree with TRBD1. The sample in question was CD4+ T cells sorted from PBMCs, obtained 15 days after the yellow fever booster vaccination. This TCR derives from a man between 25 and 39 years old who received the YFV17D yellow fever vaccine. The CDR3 region has the DNA TGCGCCAGCAGCCAAGATCCCCTCTCCGGGACAGGGGGCGGTTTCTCCTACGAGCAGTACTTC. As protein: CASSQDPLSGTGGGFSYEQYF.